This entry features one T cell receptor (beta chain) sequence. Its specificity is not known. This specimen comes from a study of shared clonotypes between healthy human individuals. The donors, healthy adults who were HIV-negative, had experienced no recent acute infections or vaccinations. Assay used: immunoSEQ multiplex PCR; TCRdb lists only in-frame clones, some missing. The sample lists about 1.5 million clones, 95% to 99% occurring once. General observations from the study: Researchers sampled blood only, noting tissue repertoires likely differ.

V was clipped by 2 bases and J by 1 base; unmatched bases: 5. The CDR3 spans 16 residues. Per the germline V gene, CDR1 is SGHAT and CDR2 is FQDESV (reference sequence). The V call is TRBV11-1, the J call TRBJ2-3, with 8 bases that match TRBD2. Sequencing was carried out using naive CD4+ T cells sorted from blood. Subset of the sample: CD45RA+ positively selected. The TCR originated in a man aged 30-40 years in good health. For the CDR3, the DNA is TGTGCCAGCAGCTTATTCCCGACTAGCGGCACAGATACGCAGTATTTT. It encodes CASSLFPTSGTDTQYF.